A single sample gave rise to the 7 T cell receptor beta chains below, sequenced in a study of T-cell reconstitution after alpha-beta-depleted transplantation in children. As it was prepared, the TCRbeta library received unique molecular identifiers. One entry per CDR3 protein results from TCRdb running MiXCR on the PCR reads. Of around 960,000 distinct CDR3 sequences in the sample, about 30% were seen once. Specimen: PBMCs, mostly from graft donor cells, collected 360 days after TCRalphabeta/CD19-depleted stem cell transplant. These receptor sequences come from a boy younger than two who had a stem cell transplant for SCID, so the T cells may come from the graft donor.

The chain links TRBV20-1 to TRBJ2-3, with D tentatively TRBD1 (6 bases). The CDR3 contains 18 residues. In germline, CDR1 is DFQATT, CDR2 SNEGSKA (reference sequence). Trimming removed 0 bases from V and 5 bases from J, with 24 bases in between. CDR3 loop: CSARDIGWQDRNEDTQYF. Written as DNA, the CDR3 is TGCAGTGCTAGAGATATAGGGTGGCAGGACAGAAATGAAGATACGCAGTATTTT.

V and J are TRBV12-3 or TRBV12-4 and TRBJ1-4; D remains unclear. CDR3 size: 16 residues. V was clipped by 6 bases and J by 0 bases, with 14 bases between them. The CDR3 spells CASSPSPLSTNEKLFF. In DNA form, the CDR3 reads TGTGCCAGCAGCCCCAGTCCCCTCTCAACTAATGAAAAACTGTTTTTT.

This clonotype appeared a few times. This chain uses TRBV24-1 with TRBJ2-2; TRBD1 might be the D (5 bases). This CDR3 region has 15 residues. Per germline, CDR1 KGHDR and CDR2 SFDVKD. V was trimmed by 10 bases and J by 4 bases, leaving 18 bases between them. DNA of the CDR3: TGTGCCACGCGAGAAGGACACCACGCCACCGGGGAGCTGTTTTTT. Protein sequence: CATREGHHATGELFF.

V gene TRBV12-3 or TRBV12-4 combines with J gene TRBJ2-7, with 9 bases lining up with TRBD1. V gave up 6 bases and J gave up 9 bases; unmatched junction bases: 18. The length of the CDR3 is 16 residues. CDR3 region: CASSARLGTGPTTQYF. CDR3 nucleotides: TGTGCCAGCAGCGCTAGACTCGGGACAGGGCCTACGACGCAGTACTTC.

J is TRBJ2-6 and V is TRBV5-1; tentatively, D is TRBD1 (6 bases). Germline V gene lookup returns CDR1 SGHRS and CDR2 YFSETQ. This CDR3 has 19 amino acids. V gave up 0 bases and J gave up 0 bases, with 16 bases separating them. The DNA of the CDR3 is TGCGCCAGCAGCTTGGAGGTCCCGGACAGCCTCTCTGGGGCCAACGTCCTGACTTTC. This gives the protein CASSLEVPDSLSGANVLTF.

The rearrangement joins TRBV29-1 to TRBJ1-6; no reliable D call. The CDR3 consists of 13 residues. The V end was cut by 4 bases, the J end by 6 bases, with 10 bases between. Germline values: CDR1 SQVTM, CDR2 ANQGSEA. CDR3 protein: CSVAARPNSPLHF. DNA of the CDR3: TGCAGCGTTGCGGCCCGGCCTAATTCACCCCTCCACTTT. Using reference TRBV29-1 and TRBJ1-6 for the parts outside the CDR3, the full variable domain is SAVISQKPSRDICQRGTSLTIQCQVDSQVTMMFWYRQQPGQSLTLIATANQGSEATYESGFVIDKFPISRPNLTFSTLTVSNMSPEDSSIYLCSVAARPNSPLHFGNGTRLTVT.

The sample holds a few counts of this clonotype. V is TRBV15 and J is TRBJ2-7; TRBD1 is a possible D gene (6 bases). The CDR3 totals 14 residues. Germline CDR1 and CDR2: LNHNV and YYDKDF (reference sequence). The V gene lost 5 bases and the J gene lost 4 bases, with 15 bases spanning the gap. CDR3 amino acids: CATSGGSEYYEQYF. The CDR3 DNA reads TGTGCCACCAGCGGGGGCTCCGAGTATTACGAGCAGTACTTC.